The sequence of this T cell receptor beta chain was determined in a study of cytomegalovirus exposure and HLA in healthy donors. PCR was performed using 60 Vbeta and 13 Jbeta primers. Data came from immunoSEQ multiplex PCR; TCRdb stores just in-frame clones and leaves some out. Of 95,000 to 100,000 clones listed, 77% were seen once; the top ten hold approximately 8%. Trimming left V 4 bases short and J 3 bases short, with 13 bases between. Germline CDR1 MDHEN, CDR2 SYDVKM. This CDR3 has 15 amino acids. This clonotype originated in a female donor in good health and CMV-seronegative. This sequence joins TRBV28 and TRBJ1-3; D not certain. The sample consisted of PBMCs. This chain's CDR3 is CASSSSGFIGNTIYF. The CDR3 DNA follows: TGTGCCAGCAGTTCCAGCGGATTCATTGGAAACACCATATATTTT.